Below, 4 T cell receptor beta chains from the same sample are listed, as sequenced in a study of T cells after yellow fever vaccination. Using its own MiXCR run on the 5' RACE reads, TCRdb lists one record per CDR3 protein. The sample carries under 400,000 distinct CDR3 sequences, around an eighth recorded once. The sample consisted of CD4+ T cells sorted from PBMCs, taken 15 days after the yellow fever booster vaccination. These receptors all come from a young man who received the YFV17D yellow fever vaccine.

This chain connects TRBV15 to TRBJ1-1; D not resolved. V dropped 0 bases and J dropped 8 bases, with 13 bases sitting between them. This CDR3 is 14 amino acids long. Germline CDR1 reads LNHNV; CDR2 reads YYDKDF (reference sequence). CDR3 coding DNA: TGTGCCACCAGCAGAGATCTGAGGGCGACCGAAGCTTTCTTT. Translated: CATSRDLRATEAFF.

This clonotype was recorded a few times. The chain is built from TRBV20-1 and TRBJ2-1; 13 bases fit TRBD2. The CDR3 has 14 residues. Trimming took 5 bases from V and 10 from J; bases not matched to a gene: 8. Germline values: CDR1 DFQATT, CDR2 SNEGSKA (reference sequence). The CDR3 nucleotides are TGCAGTGCTGTCACTAGCGGGGGGGCCTGGGAGCAGTTCTTC. Residues: CSAVTSGGAWEQFF.

This clonotype was detected a few times. The chain carries TRBV20-1 and TRBJ1-6, with 8 bases that match TRBD1. V lost 3 bases, J lost 8 bases, and 9 bases stayed unmatched. The CDR3 is made up of 15 amino acids. Looked up from germline, CDR1 is DFQATT and CDR2 is SNEGSKA (reference sequence). The DNA for the CDR3 is TGCAGTGCTAGGGATCGGGGGACAGGTGATTCACCCCTCCACTTT. Its translation is CSARDRGTGDSPLHF.

This clonotype was seen more than once but under ten times. CDR3 loop: CSVEGGGTGFDEQYF. CDR3 nucleotide sequence: TGCAGCGTTGAAGGCGGAGGAACAGGATTTGACGAGCAGTACTTC. The rearrangement uses TRBV29-1 and TRBJ2-7; D may correspond to TRBD1 or TRBD2 (5 bases each). This CDR3 is built from 15 residues. V lost 1 base and J 5 bases, leaving 18 bases between the germline ends. Germline values: CDR1 SQVTM, CDR2 ANQGSEA.